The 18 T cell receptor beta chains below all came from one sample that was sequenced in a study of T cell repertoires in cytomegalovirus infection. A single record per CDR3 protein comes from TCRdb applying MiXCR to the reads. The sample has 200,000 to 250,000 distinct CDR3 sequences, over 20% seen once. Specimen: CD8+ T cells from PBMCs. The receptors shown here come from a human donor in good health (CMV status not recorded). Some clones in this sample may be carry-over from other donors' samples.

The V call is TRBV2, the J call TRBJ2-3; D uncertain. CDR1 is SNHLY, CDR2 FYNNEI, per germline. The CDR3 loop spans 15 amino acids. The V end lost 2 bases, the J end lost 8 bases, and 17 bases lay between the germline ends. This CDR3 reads CASSEPVIIFGTQYF. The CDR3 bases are TGTGCCAGCAGTGAACCGGTGATCATCTTTGGTACGCAGTATTTT.

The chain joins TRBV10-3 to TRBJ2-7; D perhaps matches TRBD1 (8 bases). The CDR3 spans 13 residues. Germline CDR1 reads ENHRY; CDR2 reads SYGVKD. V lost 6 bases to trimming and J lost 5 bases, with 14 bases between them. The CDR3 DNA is TGTGCCATCAGACAGGGGGGGAGCGACGAGCAGTACTTC. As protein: CAIRQGGSDEQYF.

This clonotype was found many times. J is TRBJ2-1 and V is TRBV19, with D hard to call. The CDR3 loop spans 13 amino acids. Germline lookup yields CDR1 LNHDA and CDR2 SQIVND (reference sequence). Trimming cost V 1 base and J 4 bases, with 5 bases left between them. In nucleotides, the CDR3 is TGTGCCAGTAGTATAGTCGGTTACAATGAGCAGTTCTTC. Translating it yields CASSIVGYNEQFF.

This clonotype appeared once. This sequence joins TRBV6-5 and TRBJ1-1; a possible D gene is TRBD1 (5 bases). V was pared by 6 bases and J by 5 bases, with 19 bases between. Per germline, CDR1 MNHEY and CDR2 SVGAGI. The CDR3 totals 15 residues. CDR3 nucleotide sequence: TGTGCCAGCAGCCGGGGGGAGGCAAGGAATACTGAAGCTTTCTTT. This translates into CASSRGEARNTEAFF.

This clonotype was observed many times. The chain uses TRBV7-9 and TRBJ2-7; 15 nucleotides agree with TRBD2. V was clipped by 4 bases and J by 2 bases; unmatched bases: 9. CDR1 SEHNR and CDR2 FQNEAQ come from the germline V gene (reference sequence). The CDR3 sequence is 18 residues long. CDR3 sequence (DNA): TGTGCCAGCAGCTCGCGCTTTCGGACTAGCGGGGGGGCCTACGAGCAGTACTTC. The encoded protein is CASSSRFRTSGGAYEQYF.

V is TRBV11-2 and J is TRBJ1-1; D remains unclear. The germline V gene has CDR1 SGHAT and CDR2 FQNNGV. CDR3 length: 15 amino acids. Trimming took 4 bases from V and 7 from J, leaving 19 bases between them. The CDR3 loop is CASSYWSDPPREAFF. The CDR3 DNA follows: TGTGCCAGCAGCTACTGGTCCGACCCCCCACGTGAAGCTTTCTTT.

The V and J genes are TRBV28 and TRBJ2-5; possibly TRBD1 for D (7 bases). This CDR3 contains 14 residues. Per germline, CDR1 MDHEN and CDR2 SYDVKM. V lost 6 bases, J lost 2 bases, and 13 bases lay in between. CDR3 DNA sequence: TGTGCCAGCAGGTCTCAGGGGGGTCAAGAGACCCAGTACTTC. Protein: CASRSQGGQETQYF.

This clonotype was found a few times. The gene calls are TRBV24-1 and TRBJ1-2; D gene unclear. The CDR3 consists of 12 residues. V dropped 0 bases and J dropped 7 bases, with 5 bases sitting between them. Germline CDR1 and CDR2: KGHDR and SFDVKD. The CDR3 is CATSDLAGGYTF. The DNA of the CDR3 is TGTGCCACCAGTGATTTGGCGGGTGGCTACACCTTC.

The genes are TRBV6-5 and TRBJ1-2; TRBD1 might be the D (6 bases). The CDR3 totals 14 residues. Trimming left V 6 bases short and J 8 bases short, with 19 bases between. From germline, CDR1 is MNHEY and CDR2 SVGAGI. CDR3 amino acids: CASSQQGGMGGYTF. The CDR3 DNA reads TGTGCCAGCAGCCAACAGGGCGGGATGGGAGGCTACACCTTC.

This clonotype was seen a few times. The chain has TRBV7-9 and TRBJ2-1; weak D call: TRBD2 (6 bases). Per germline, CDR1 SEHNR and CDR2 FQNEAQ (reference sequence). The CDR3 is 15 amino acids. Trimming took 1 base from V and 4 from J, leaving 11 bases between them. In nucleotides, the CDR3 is TGTGCCAGCAGCTTAGGGTCAGGACTATACAATGAGCAGTTCTTC. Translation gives CASSLGSGLYNEQFF.

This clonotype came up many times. The CDR3: CASSEGQGWHNEQFF. CDR3 coding DNA: TGTGCCAGCAGTGAAGGACAGGGGTGGCACAATGAGCAGTTCTTC. This chain joins TRBV2 and TRBJ2-1; 8 positions agree with TRBD1. Germline V lookup: CDR1 SNHLY, CDR2 FYNNEI. This CDR3 region has 15 residues. Germline trimming cut 1 base from V and 5 bases from J; bases unmatched to any gene: 4. Supplemented by reference TRBV2 and TRBJ2-1, the full variable domain reads EPEVTQTPSHQVTQMGQEVILRCVPISNHLYFYWYRQILGQKVEFLVSFYNNEISEKSEIFDDQFSVERPDGSNFTLKIRSTKLEDSAMYFCASSEGQGWHNEQFFGPGTRLTVL.

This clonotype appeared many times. The DNA of the CDR3 is TGTGCCAGCAGCTTAAAGGATTCTGGAAACACCATATATTTT. Translated: CASSLKDSGNTIYF. The chain recombines TRBV7-9 with TRBJ1-3; D not certain. Germline CDR1 and CDR2: SEHNR and FQNEAQ (reference sequence). Between the trimmed V and J ends, which lost 2 bases and 1 base, there was a span of 6 bases. The CDR3 loop spans 14 amino acids.

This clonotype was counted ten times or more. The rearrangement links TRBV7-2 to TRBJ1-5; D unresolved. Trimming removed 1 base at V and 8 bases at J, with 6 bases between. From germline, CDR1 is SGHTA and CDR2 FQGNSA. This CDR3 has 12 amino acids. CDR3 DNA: TGTGCCAGCAGCTTAGGATGGGAGCCCCAGCATTTT. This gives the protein CASSLGWEPQHF.

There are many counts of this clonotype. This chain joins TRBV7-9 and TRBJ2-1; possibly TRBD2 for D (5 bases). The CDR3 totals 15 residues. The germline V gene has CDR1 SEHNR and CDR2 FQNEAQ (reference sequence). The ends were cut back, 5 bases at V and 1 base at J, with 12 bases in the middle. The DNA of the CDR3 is TGTGCCAGCAGCCTTAGCGAATTGTCCTACAATGAGCAGTTCTTC. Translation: CASSLSELSYNEQFF.

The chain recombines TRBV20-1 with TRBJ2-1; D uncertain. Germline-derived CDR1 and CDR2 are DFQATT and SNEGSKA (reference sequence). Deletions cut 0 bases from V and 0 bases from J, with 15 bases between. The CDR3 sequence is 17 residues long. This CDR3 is CSARDSVPSSSYNEQFF. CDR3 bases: TGCAGTGCTAGAGATTCAGTCCCCTCTAGCTCCTACAATGAGCAGTTCTTC.

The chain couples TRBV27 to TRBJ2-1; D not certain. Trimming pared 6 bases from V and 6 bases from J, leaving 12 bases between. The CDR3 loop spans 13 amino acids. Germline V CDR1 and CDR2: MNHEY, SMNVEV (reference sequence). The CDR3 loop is CASSPFIPNEQFF. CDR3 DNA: TGTGCCAGCAGCCCCTTCATCCCCAATGAGCAGTTCTTC.

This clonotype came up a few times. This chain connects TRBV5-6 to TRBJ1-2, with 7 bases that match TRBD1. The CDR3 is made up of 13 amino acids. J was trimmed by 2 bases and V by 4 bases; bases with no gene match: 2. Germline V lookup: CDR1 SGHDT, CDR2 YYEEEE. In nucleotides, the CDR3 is TGTGCCAGCAGCGCGGGACAGAACTATGGCTACACCTTC. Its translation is CASSAGQNYGYTF.

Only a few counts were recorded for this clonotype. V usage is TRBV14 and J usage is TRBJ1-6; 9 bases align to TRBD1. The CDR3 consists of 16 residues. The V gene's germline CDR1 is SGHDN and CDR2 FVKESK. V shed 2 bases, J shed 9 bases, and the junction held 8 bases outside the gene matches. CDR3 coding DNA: TGTGCCAGCAGCCAATTGAGGACAGGGGTTTCTTCACCCCTCCACTTT. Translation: CASSQLRTGVSSPLHF.